Reported below is one TCR beta chain. Its antigen is not known. The source of the sample is a study of Ad26.COV2.S vaccination and SARS-CoV-2 variants. Study as a whole: The donor participated in the COV1001 trial, in its Ad26.COV2.S arm. Study-wide results and caveats: Quantification of TCR breadth and depth may have yielded underestimates of total T cell responses.

Clones were sequenced by immunoSEQ multiplex PCR, and TCRdb holds only the in-frame ones, with some missing. The sample carries under 600,000 clones, about nine tenths recorded once. Treatment specified: 15 to 20 received Ad26.COV2.S at low or high dose, single or two shots; about five received placebo; per-sample allocation not given. The samples date from day 63 after the first vaccine or placebo injection. The TCR comes from a person aged 18-65 years who received the Ad26.COV2.S COVID-19 vaccine or a placebo. The source material was peripheral blood, sampled in a trial of Ad26.COV2.S vaccine versus placebo.

DNA of the CDR3: TGTGCCAGCAGCTTAGATCGGGGGATCCTCTACGAGCAGTACTTC. It encodes CASSLDRGILYEQYF. This chain uses TRBV7-8 with TRBJ2-7, with TRBD2 as a possible D gene (6 bases). In germline, CDR1 is SGHVS, CDR2 FQNEAQ. CDR3 length equals 15 residues. Trimming pared 1 base from V and 3 bases from J, leaving 13 bases between. Full variable domain (missing parts from reference TRBV7-8 and TRBJ2-7): GAGVSQSPRYKVAKRGQDVALRCDPISGHVSLFWYQQALGQGPEFLTYFQNEAQLDKSGLPSDRFFAERPEGSVSTLKIQRTQQEDSAVYLCASSLDRGILYEQYFGPGTRLTVT.